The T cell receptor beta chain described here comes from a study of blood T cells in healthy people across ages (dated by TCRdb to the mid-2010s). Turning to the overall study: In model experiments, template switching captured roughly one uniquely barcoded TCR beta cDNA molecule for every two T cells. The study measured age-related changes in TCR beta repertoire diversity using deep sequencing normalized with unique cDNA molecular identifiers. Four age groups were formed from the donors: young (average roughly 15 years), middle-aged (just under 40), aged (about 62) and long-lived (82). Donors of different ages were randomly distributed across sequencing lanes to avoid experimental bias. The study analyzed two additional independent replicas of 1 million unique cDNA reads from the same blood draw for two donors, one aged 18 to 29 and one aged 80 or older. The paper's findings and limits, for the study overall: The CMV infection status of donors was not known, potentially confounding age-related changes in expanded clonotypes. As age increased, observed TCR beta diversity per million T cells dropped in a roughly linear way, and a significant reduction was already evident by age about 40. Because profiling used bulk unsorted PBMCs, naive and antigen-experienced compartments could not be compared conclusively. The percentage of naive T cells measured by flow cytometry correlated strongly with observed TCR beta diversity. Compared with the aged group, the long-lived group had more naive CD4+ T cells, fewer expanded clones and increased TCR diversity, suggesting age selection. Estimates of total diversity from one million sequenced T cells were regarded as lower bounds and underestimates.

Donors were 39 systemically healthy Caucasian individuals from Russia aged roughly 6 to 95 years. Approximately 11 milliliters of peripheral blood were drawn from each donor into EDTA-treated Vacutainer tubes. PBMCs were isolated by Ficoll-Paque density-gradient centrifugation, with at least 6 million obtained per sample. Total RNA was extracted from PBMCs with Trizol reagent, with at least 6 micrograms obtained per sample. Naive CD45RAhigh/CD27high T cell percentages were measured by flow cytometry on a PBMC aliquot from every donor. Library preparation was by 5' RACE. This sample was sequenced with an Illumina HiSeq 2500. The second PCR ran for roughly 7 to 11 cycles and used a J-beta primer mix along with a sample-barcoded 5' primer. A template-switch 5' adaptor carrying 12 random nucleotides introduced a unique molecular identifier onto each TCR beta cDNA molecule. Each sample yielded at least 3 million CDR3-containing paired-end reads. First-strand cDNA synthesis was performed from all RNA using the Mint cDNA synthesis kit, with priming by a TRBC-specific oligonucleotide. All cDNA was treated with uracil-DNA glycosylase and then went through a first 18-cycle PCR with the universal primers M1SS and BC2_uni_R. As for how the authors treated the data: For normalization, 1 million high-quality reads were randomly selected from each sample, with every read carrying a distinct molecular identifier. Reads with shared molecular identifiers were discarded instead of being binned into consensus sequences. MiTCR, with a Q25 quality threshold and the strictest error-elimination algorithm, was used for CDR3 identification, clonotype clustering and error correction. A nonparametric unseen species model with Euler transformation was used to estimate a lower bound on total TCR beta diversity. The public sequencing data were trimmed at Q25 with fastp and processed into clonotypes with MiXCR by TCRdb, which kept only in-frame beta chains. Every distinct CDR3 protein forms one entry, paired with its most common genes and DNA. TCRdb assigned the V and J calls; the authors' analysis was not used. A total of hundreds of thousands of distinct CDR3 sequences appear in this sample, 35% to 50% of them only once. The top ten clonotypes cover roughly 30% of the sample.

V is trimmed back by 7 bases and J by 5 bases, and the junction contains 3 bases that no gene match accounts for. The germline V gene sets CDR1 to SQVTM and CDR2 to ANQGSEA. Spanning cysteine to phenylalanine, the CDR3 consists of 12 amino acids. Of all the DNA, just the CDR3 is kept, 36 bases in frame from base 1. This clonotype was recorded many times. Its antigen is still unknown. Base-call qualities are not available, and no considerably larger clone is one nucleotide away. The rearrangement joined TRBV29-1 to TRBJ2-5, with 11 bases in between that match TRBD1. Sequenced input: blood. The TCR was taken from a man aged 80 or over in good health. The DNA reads TGCAGCGCCGGGACAGGGGGGGAGACCCAGTACTTC. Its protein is CSAGTGGETQYF.